This record concerns one T cell receptor (beta chain) sequence. These data are taken from a study of blood T cell repertoires in COVID-19. Study-level information: The United States, Italy and Spain were the sources of the acute and convalescent COVID-19 samples. From T cells, B-cell-depleted T cells, or PBMCs came the material, which was cDNA or gDNA.

Per the original data handling: Amplification of reference gene primers provided the estimated nucleated cell counts. Assay: immunoSEQ multiplex PCR; the TCRdb copy retains only in-frame clones and omits some. The V and J calls and clone size are taken from that table; D and trimming were inferred from the DNA. The table has around 30,000 clones, roughly 90% seen once. This TCR came from a middle-aged woman with active or convalescent COVID-19. Material: peripheral blood.

CDR3 sequence: CSVVGEAGANVLTF. CDR3 bases: TGCAGCGTTGTAGGGGAAGCTGGGGCCAACGTCCTGACTTTC. The rearrangement joins TRBV29-1 to TRBJ2-6; D possibly corresponds to TRBD1 (5 bases). The germline V gene has CDR1 SQVTM and CDR2 ANQGSEA. The CDR3 runs to 14 residues. Trimming took 4 bases from V and 2 from J, leaving 9 bases between them. Variable domain in full (rest from reference TRBV29-1 and TRBJ2-6): SAVISQKPSRDICQRGTSLTIQCQVDSQVTMMFWYRQQPGQSLTLIATANQGSEATYESGFVIDKFPISRPNLTFSTLTVSNMSPEDSSIYLCSVVGEAGANVLTFGAGSRLTVL.